Following are 27 T cell receptor beta chains from one sample sequenced in a study of glioma-infiltrating T cells after dendritic cell vaccination. Profiling relied on immunoSEQ multiplex PCR, and the TCRdb table lists in-frame clones only, not all of them. The data contain tens of thousands of clones, about nine tenths of them singletons. Noted time point: after dendritic cell vaccination, including at tumor progression/relapse. The starting material was blood, obtained after dendritic cell vaccination. All receptors derive from a human donor with glioblastoma.

As concerns this clone: The conserved closing phenylalanine or tryptophan is absent in this CDR3, likely reflecting a read error. The limits of the CDR3 on the DNA are not certain, so only TCRdb's listed CDR3 is given. The chain carries TRBV10-3 and TRBJ2-7; TRBD1, as called in the table, went unchecked against the DNA. The germline CDR1 and CDR2 sequences are ENHRY and SYGVKD. Both ends counted, the CDR3 spans 9 residues. The CDR3 protein is CAIWPFRGS.

Here the CDR3 reads CASSGDRGSYEQYF. CDR3 bases: TGTGCCAGCAGTGGGGACAGGGGCTCCTACGAGCAGTACTTC. The chain carries TRBV6-5 and TRBJ2-7; 10 bases are a match to TRBD1. Trimming took 5 bases from V and 0 from J; bases not matched to a gene: 1. In germline, CDR1 is MNHEY, CDR2 SVGAGI. This CDR3 spans 14 amino acids.

This chain joins TRBV2 and TRBJ1-3; D perhaps matches TRBD1 (6 bases). V gave up 7 bases and J gave up 2 bases, with 12 bases separating them. Germline-derived CDR1 and CDR2 are SNHLY and FYNNEI. The CDR3 totals 14 residues. CDR3 nucleotides: TGTGCCAGCAATTTACAGGGAACTGGAAACACCATATATTTT. Translating it yields CASNLQGTGNTIYF.

The chain combines TRBV2 with TRBJ2-7; D is possibly TRBD2 (6 bases). This CDR3 has 15 amino acids. Germline V gene data show CDR1 as SNHLY and CDR2 as FYNNEI. V lost 6 bases to trimming and J lost 5 bases, with 20 bases between them. The chain's CDR3 is CASSPLFGSRNEQYF. The DNA of the CDR3 is TGTGCCAGCAGCCCACTCTTCGGGAGTCGGAACGAGCAGTACTTC.

The V gene is TRBV7-2, the J gene TRBJ2-3; the D is unclear. Trimming cost V 0 bases and J 2 bases, with 12 bases left between them. The CDR3 is 16 amino acids. Germline lookup yields CDR1 SGHTA and CDR2 FQGNSA. CDR3 nucleotides: TGTGCCAGCAGCTTAGCGCTAAGTCTAATCACAGATACGCAGTATTTT. It translates to CASSLALSLITDTQYF. Drawing the rest from reference TRBV7-2 and TRBJ2-3, the complete variable domain is GAGVSQSPSNKVTEKGKDVELRCDPISGHTALYWYRQSLGQGLEFLIYFQGNSAPDKSGLPSDRFSAERTGGSVSTLTIQRTQQEDSAVYLCASSLALSLITDTQYFGPGTRLTVL.

The chain employs TRBV6-1 and TRBJ1-3, with 8 bases matching TRBD1. CDR1 MNHNS and CDR2 SASEGT come from the germline V gene. The CDR3 runs to 15 residues. Unmatched junction bases numbered 7, after V lost 6 bases and J lost 3 bases. In DNA, the CDR3 is TGTGCCAGCAGGGGGACAGGCGCCCGTGGAAACACCATATATTTT. Translating gives CASRGTGARGNTIYF.

Note on this clone: The sample has other DNA sequences that encode this CDR3 too. This chain joins TRBV6-5 and TRBJ2-7; no clear D gene. V gave up 0 bases and J gave up 4 bases, with 10 bases separating them. Germline-derived CDR1 and CDR2 are MNHEY and SVGAGI. CDR3 size: 14 residues. CDR3 residues: CASSYSRDTYEQYF. For the CDR3, the DNA is TGTGCCAGCAGTTACTCGCGCGACACTTACGAGCAGTACTTC.

The chain links TRBV27 to TRBJ2-5; 8 bases are shared with TRBD2. V dropped 1 base and J dropped 4; count of bases not matched to a gene: 8. Germline V gene sequence: CDR1 MNHEY, CDR2 SMNVEV (reference sequence). The CDR3 contains 16 residues. CDR3 residues: CASSLLLAGGRETQYF. CDR3 sequence (DNA): TGTGCCAGCAGTTTATTGTTGGCGGGAGGTCGAGAGACCCAGTACTTC.

The rearrangement links TRBV27 to TRBJ1-2, with 9 bases fitting TRBD1. Germline V gene lookup returns CDR1 MNHEY and CDR2 SMNVEV (reference sequence). The CDR3 is 14 amino acids. Trimming removed 4 bases from V and 5 bases from J; junction bases left unmatched: 5. CDR3 loop: CASSSSDRGYGYTF. The DNA for the CDR3 is TGTGCCAGCAGTTCCTCGGACAGGGGATATGGCTACACCTTC.

J is TRBJ1-2 and V is TRBV5-4, with 7 nucleotides matching TRBD1. The ends lost 2 bases at V and 8 bases at J; junction bases unmatched: 12. CDR3 length: 15 amino acids. Germline CDR1 is SGHNT and CDR2 is YYREEE (reference sequence). The CDR3 DNA follows: TGTGCCAGCAGCTTAGATGGGCAGGGGGACTTGGGCTACACCTTC. This translates into CASSLDGQGDLGYTF.

The chain recombines TRBV2 with TRBJ2-6, with TRBD2 matching 7 bases. The CDR3 runs to 18 residues. Trimming at V came to 7 bases and at J to 0 bases, leaving 12 bases not matched to a gene. Germline CDR1 is SNHLY and CDR2 is FYNNEI. CDR3 amino acids: CASTLAVPATSGANVLTF. In DNA form, the CDR3 reads TGTGCCAGCACTCTAGCGGTCCCTGCGACCTCTGGGGCCAACGTCCTGACTTTC.

This clone was observed a few times. This rearrangement joins TRBV7-3 to TRBJ2-2; maybe TRBD1 (5 bases). V gave up 0 bases and J gave up 6 bases, with 14 bases separating them. Germline V CDR1 and CDR2: SGHTA, FQGTGA. This CDR3 is built from 16 residues. The CDR3 loop reads CASSLTSRIGAGELFF. Here the CDR3 DNA reads TGTGCCAGCAGCTTAACGTCCCGTATAGGGGCCGGGGAGCTGTTTTTT.

A single count supports this clone. The sample contains more than one DNA sequence encoding this CDR3. The chain couples TRBV11-1 to TRBJ1-6; D is perhaps TRBD1 (5 bases). CDR1 is SGHAT and CDR2 is FQDESV in the germline V gene (reference sequence). The CDR3 is 13 residues long. Trimming removed 11 bases from V and 11 bases from J, with 19 bases in between. In DNA form, the CDR3 reads TGTGCCCCATTGGAGGGGTCTATCCCACCCCTCCACTTT. Protein product: CAPLEGSIPPLHF.

This clone was counted a single time. The V gene is TRBV5-1, the J gene TRBJ2-2; a possible D gene is TRBD1 (5 bases). Trimming took off 4 bases at V and 7 bases at J, with 14 bases between the two ends. Looked up from germline, CDR1 is SGHRS and CDR2 is YFSETQ. The CDR3 extends over 14 amino acids. Here the CDR3 reads CASSVQVTGGELFF. Here the CDR3 DNA reads TGCGCCAGCAGCGTACAGGTGACCGGCGGGGAGCTGTTTTTT.

The chain combines TRBV5-6 with TRBJ2-1; a possible D gene is TRBD2 (5 bases). Trimming took 5 bases from V and 3 from J, leaving 12 bases between them. This CDR3 has 14 residues. The V gene's germline CDR1 is SGHDT and CDR2 YYEEEE. CDR3 residues: CASRGVSGYNEQFF. The DNA of the CDR3 is TGTGCCAGCAGAGGTGTGAGCGGCTACAATGAGCAGTTCTTC.

V gene TRBV18 combines with J gene TRBJ2-2; D possibly corresponds to TRBD1 (6 bases). The CDR3 covers 15 residues. Per germline, CDR1 KGHSH and CDR2 LQKENI. The V gene lost 3 bases and the J gene lost 4 bases, with 12 bases spanning the gap. This CDR3 is CASSPHQGGTGELFF. For the CDR3, the DNA is TGTGCCAGCTCACCGCATCAAGGGGGCACCGGGGAGCTGTTTTTT. The variable domain in full, with the rest retrieved from reference TRBV18 and TRBJ2-2, is NAGVMQNPRHLVRRRGQEARLRCSPMKGHSHVYWYRQLPEEGLKFMVYLQKENIIDESGMPKERFSAEFPKEGPSILRIQQVVRGDSAAYFCASSPHQGGTGELFFGEGSRLTVL.

The V gene is TRBV25-1, the J gene TRBJ1-1; weak D call: TRBD1 (6 bases). V lost 3 bases and J 3 bases, leaving 23 bases between the germline ends. Germline assignment: CDR1 MGHDK and CDR2 SYGVNS. The CDR3 loop spans 18 amino acids. The CDR3 reads CASSERGGSGRRDTEAFF. As DNA, the CDR3 is TGTGCCAGCAGTGAGAGGGGGGGATCTGGGAGAAGAGACACTGAAGCTTTCTTT. The variable domain in full, completed from reference TRBV25-1 and TRBJ1-1, reads EADIYQTPRYLVIGTGKKITLECSQTMGHDKMYWYQQDPGMELHLIHYSYGVNSTEKGDLSSESTVSRIRTEHFPLTLESARPSHTSQYLCASSERGGSGRRDTEAFFGQGTRLTVV.

CDR3 nucleotide sequence: TGTGCCAGCAGCTACACTCTCCGGGACAGCAGTAACTATGGCTACACCTTC. It yields the protein CASSYTLRDSSNYGYTF. The chain uses TRBV11-3 and TRBJ1-2; 7 nucleotides line up with TRBD1. Germline-derived CDR1 and CDR2 are SGHNT and YENEEA. J lost 1 base, V lost 4 bases, and 12 bases had no gene match. The CDR3 is made up of 17 amino acids. The entire variable domain, with the rest obtained from reference TRBV11-3 and TRBJ1-2, is as follows: EAGVVQSPRYKIIEKKQPVAFWCNPISGHNTLYWYLQNLGQGPELLIRYENEEAVDDSQLPKDRFSAERLKGVDSTLKIQPAELGDSAVYLCASSYTLRDSSNYGYTFGSGTRLTVV.

The chain couples TRBV5-6 to TRBJ1-1; D might be TRBD1 (5 bases). CDR3 size: 14 residues. The V and J ends lost 2 bases and 1 base respectively, with 9 bases between them. From germline, CDR1 is SGHDT and CDR2 YYEEEE. This chain's CDR3 is CASSFRAGNTEAFF. CDR3 sequence (DNA): TGTGCCAGCAGCTTCAGGGCAGGGAACACTGAAGCTTTCTTT.

The V gene is TRBV27, the J gene TRBJ2-5; D is perhaps TRBD2 (6 bases). Trimming left V 5 bases short and J 7 bases short, with 20 bases between. Germline assignment: CDR1 MNHEY and CDR2 SMNVEV (reference sequence). The CDR3 sequence is 15 residues long. CDR3: CASSPIPRMGGTQYF. As DNA, the CDR3 is TGTGCCAGCAGTCCGATCCCGCGGATGGGGGGGACCCAGTACTTC.

V is TRBV6-1 and J is TRBJ1-1, with D unclear. The CDR3 consists of 11 residues. Trimming cost V 6 bases and J 8 bases, with 10 bases left between them. Germline values: CDR1 MNHNS, CDR2 SASEGT. This CDR3 is CASRQRREAFF. CDR3 nucleotides: TGTGCCAGCAGACAACGGAGGGAAGCTTTCTTT.

The V and J genes are TRBV5-6 and TRBJ2-7, with TRBD1 identical over 10 bases. V gave up 2 bases and J gave up 2 bases; unmatched junction bases: 4. This CDR3 region has 15 residues. Germline V lookup: CDR1 SGHDT, CDR2 YYEEEE. The CDR3 DNA reads as TGTGCCAGCAGCTTAATGGGACAGGGGACCTACGAGCAGTACTTC. It codes for CASSLMGQGTYEQYF.

The V and J genes are TRBV9 and TRBJ1-2; 8 bases match TRBD1. CDR1 is SGDLS, CDR2 YYNGEE, per germline. The J segment lost 1 base and the V segment lost 0 bases, leaving 5 bases of the junction unmatched. There are 16 residues in the CDR3. CDR3 nucleotide sequence: TGTGCCAGCAGCGTAGAGGGGACAGGAGTTAACTATGGCTACACCTTC. Amino acids: CASSVEGTGVNYGYTF. The full variable domain, its missing parts supplied by reference TRBV9 and TRBJ1-2, is DSGVTQTPKHLITATGQRVTLRCSPRSGDLSVYWYQQSLDQGLQFLIQYYNGEERAKGNILERFSAQQFPDLHSELNLSSLELGDSALYFCASSVEGTGVNYGYTFGSGTRLTVV.

The rearrangement uses TRBV6-5 and TRBJ1-3; TRBD1 aligns across 9 bases. Germline CDR1 MNHEY, CDR2 SVGAGI. V gave up 4 bases and J gave up 6 bases; unmatched junction bases: 10. This CDR3 region has 16 residues. The CDR3 reads CASSSRRTGGPNTIYF. CDR3 in DNA: TGTGCCAGCAGTTCCCGACGTACAGGGGGCCCAAACACCATATATTTT.

This rearrangement joins TRBV6-6 to TRBJ1-5; D gene ambiguous. CDR1 is MNHNY and CDR2 is SVGAGI in the germline V gene (reference sequence). This CDR3 has 14 amino acids. V shed 0 bases and J shed 4 bases, with 7 bases lying between them. CDR3 sequence (DNA): TGTGCCAGCAGTTACTCGGCTGGTAATCAGCCCCAGCATTTT. Translating it yields CASSYSAGNQPQHF.

The chain combines TRBV5-1 with TRBJ2-5; TRBD2 agrees at 11 bases. The junction had 3 bases not matched to a gene; V was cut back by 4 bases and J by 4 bases. Germline V gene lookup returns CDR1 SGHRS and CDR2 YFSETQ. The CDR3 sequence is 14 residues long. This chain's CDR3 is CASSPGTSGETQYF. As DNA, the CDR3 is TGCGCCAGCAGCCCTGGGACTAGCGGAGAGACCCAGTACTTC.

The chain employs TRBV4-3 and TRBJ1-2; the match to TRBD1 covers 10 bases. V shed 2 bases and J 4 bases; nucleotides not matched to a gene: 10. This CDR3 is built from 17 residues. Germline CDR1 is LGHNA and CDR2 is YSLEER. CDR3 DNA sequence: TGCGCCAGCAGCCAATACTACCCTGGACAGGGGGTCTATGGCTACACCTTC. Translated: CASSQYYPGQGVYGYTF.